This TCR beta chain is from a study of CD8 T cells in cerebrospinal fluid in Alzheimer's disease. Study overall: CSF T cell clonal expansion was assessed by plate-based nested PCR and droplet-based sequencing. Study-level findings and limits: The largest CSF clone was proportionally bigger in mild cognitive impairment or Alzheimer's disease than controls. Expanded clones of at least 3% were commoner in Alzheimer's patients than healthy subjects. Finding EBV-specific TCRs in cerebrospinal fluid does not show EBV causes Alzheimer's disease.

No DNA is given; TCRdb re-called the 10x single-cell sequencing reads and lists each CDR3 protein once. The sample includes around 1,700 distinct CDR3 sequences. CDR1 is SGHAT and CDR2 is FQNNGV in the germline V gene. The CDR3 runs to 15 residues. Frequency places this clonotype as medium-sized. The antigen is undetermined. This receptor was identified in a human donor with mild cognitive impairment. The rearrangement joins TRBV11-2 to TRBJ1-1; TCRdb's D call of TRBD1 is untestable without DNA. The sample taken for sequencing was cerebrospinal fluid. CDR3 amino acids: CASSPGRGRIAEAFF.